This T cell receptor beta chain was captured by sequencing in a study of cytomegalovirus exposure and HLA in healthy donors (dated by TCRdb to between 2016 and 2019). About the full investigation: An earlier analysis of some 600 of the donors reported over 250 Gb of sequence data and 100 million to 120 million unique TCR beta sequences obtained from roughly 170 million T cells. An early release covering over 500 HLA-typed donors comprised about 320 gigabases of sequencing data and some 79 million unique TCR sequences. Of the 350 to 450 genotyped donors, 70% to 90% were placed in the genetic ancestry cluster associated with self-reported Caucasian donors. The study aimed to test whether cataloging public T cell receptors could reveal signatures of past pathogen exposure. The T cell repertoires of about 700 subjects were profiled by immunosequencing and related to cytomegalovirus serostatus. A separate validation cohort of 100 to 150 different subjects was used in addition to the 666-subject first cohort. To predict cytomegalovirus infection status, the study combined high-throughput TCR immunosequencing, statistical association of individual TCRs with disease status, and machine learning. A later analysis re-examined previously published TCR beta repertoires from just over 650 donors and added high-resolution HLA genotyping to investigate patterns of TCR occurrence. Rather than using new phenotypic data, the later analysis identified candidate immune exposures from TCR beta sequences and from how often those sequences occurred across donors. In an earlier analysis of more than 550 of the donors, high-throughput TCR beta sequencing was used to judge whether each TCR beta V gene segment behaved as functional or pseudogenic. Donor age, sex, ethnicity and CMV serostatus were compiled alongside the repertoire data. A later genetic analysis used genome-wide SNP genotypes for about 55% of the 666 donors, treating that subset as a discovery cohort. All discovery cohort repertoires had been generated using a single sequencing platform. Both class I and class II loci were covered by HLA typing, at four-digit resolution. The number of typed donors differed by locus: about 620-630 for A, B, C, DRB1 and DQB1; roughly 510 for DQA1; some 610 for DPA1; and about 450 for DPB1. Roughly 5 DR-DQ haplotypes were handled as single units for association and clustering because linkage in the cohort was strong. Across 398 genotyped donors of the cohort, an average of approximately 220,000 unique TCR beta nucleotide sequences per donor were sequenced, and roughly 18% of those sequences were non-productive. The research as a whole found: A cluster of highly shared sequence variants was judged likely to represent a technical artifact of the sequencing pipeline. In a later genetic analysis, a missense DCLRE1C variant was associated with V-gene and J-gene trimming of TCR beta chains, and the association was replicated in an independent cohort. Linkage disequilibrium might explain the correlated functional status among segregating V segments, but an unknown experimental factor could not be ruled out. Broadly in line with IMGT annotations, most TCR beta V segments showed up in productive rearrangements about 87% or about 30% of the time in an earlier analysis of roughly 590 of the donors. In a later analysis, the rate of TCR association differed among HLA loci, with DRB1 alleles having the most associated TCRs and HLA-C alleles having the fewest. The study gave a list of 150 to 200 TCR beta chains associated with cytomegalovirus. Several of the top co-occurrence clusters appeared to be linked to parvovirus B19, influenza, CMV and Epstein-Barr virus, according to a later analysis. In vitro tests confirmed that three of the cytomegalovirus-associated TCR beta chains recognize cytomegalovirus antigens. The only immune exposure information available for the cohort was CMV serostatus. Because the 87-base-pair reads could not distinguish some IMGT-functional V segments, including TRBV6-2 and TRBV6-3, those segments were excluded. Because HLA typing was unavailable for some donors at each locus, only the typed subset was used in association tests. A further reported finding was that TCR beta sequences accurately predicted the HLA-A and HLA-B alleles for most subjects in the first cohort. A later analysis found that most CMV-associated TCR beta chains appeared HLA-restricted, with HLA associations seemingly driven largely by CMV exposure. Specific HLA alleles were associated with over 15,000 TCR beta sequences at a false discovery rate of 0.05 in a later analysis. In both the original and validation cohorts, the classifier was reported to diagnose cytomegalovirus status with high specificity and sensitivity. Because counts were too low, around 18 rarely observed V segments, including chromosome 9 orphons, were left out of the earlier analysis of about 500 of the donors. The cohort was sequenced for TCR beta chains only, and without alpha or paired-chain data the features that could be detected were limited. It was suggested by the authors that the approach could potentially be generalized to other disease states and immunological phenotypes. Strong co-occurrence of HLA alleles, especially DR and DQ, made assigning TCR associations to individual alleles difficult. According to a later genetic analysis, donors in an Asian-associated ancestry cluster had fewer N-insertions in productive TCRs than the approximately 710-donor mean. Most TCR sequences were seen in very few donors, while some public TCRs were found in many individuals. Sequencing depth was assumed to be roughly uniform across donors in the presence/absence analyses, though that assumption may not hold. Compared with equally common non-associated chains, HLA-associated TCR beta chains in a later analysis were more clonally expanded and had lower generation probabilities.

Based on the germline V gene, the CDR1 and CDR2 sequences are SQVTM and ANQGSEA. V and J are trimmed by 4 bases and 2 bases, and the gene matches miss 6 bases of the junction. The CDR3 has 16 amino acids, counting the end cysteine and phenylalanine. Left in the record is the CDR3 DNA by itself, 48 bases read in frame from the first base. This clone was recorded only once. There is no known antigen for this receptor. Base quality data are lacking; no much larger clone is found one base away. The library relied on the immunoSEQ multiplex PCR assay. For the multiplex PCR, a mixture combining 60 forward primers for TCR Vbeta segments and 13 reverse primers for TCR Jbeta segments was used. The CDR3 region of rearranged TCR beta genes was amplified from genomic DNA with a multiplex PCR assay. The amplified TCR beta libraries were sequenced on the Illumina HiSeq System as 87-base-pair reads. From the authors' description of their analysis: Across the 670 or so repertoires, a later analysis counted tens of millions of unique TCR beta chains, roughly 11 million of which were shared by at least two donors. Raw reads were error-corrected and collapsed into unique sequences with a nearest-neighbor algorithm that merged closely related sequences to remove PCR and sequencing errors. To assign V, D and J gene segments, CDR3 sequences were aligned to IMGT reference sequences. Each retained sequence needed at least a six-nucleotide match to both a V gene segment and a J gene segment. A rearrangement counted as productive if the CDR3 had no stop codons and remained in frame with V and J, and every other rearrangement counted as non-productive. Following IMGT convention, CDR3 was defined as the stretch from the second conserved V-encoded cysteine up to the conserved J-encoded phenylalanine. The earlier analysis of about 530 of the donors excluded any sequence lacking an unambiguous match to a single V gene segment. In an earlier analysis of some 590 of the donors, a V segment was called functional when productive rearrangements were above 56.7%, and segregating when the standard deviation between donors exceeded 5%. To diagnose cytomegalovirus status from the catalog of TCR beta chain sequences, a statistical classification framework was built. In a later analysis, TCR nucleotide sequences were compared against IMGT/GENE-DB human TR gene sequences so that V and J genes could be assigned. Using the TCRdist pipeline, a later analysis assigned CDR3 sequences along with most-parsimonious VDJ recombination scenarios. In a later analysis, every TCR beta chain was defined by the combination of its CDR3 amino acid sequence and its V-gene family, and reads without a unique V-gene family were dropped. A later analysis removed nearly 600 highly shared, low-generation-probability nucleotide sequences to deal with suspected cross-contamination and a sequencing artifact. For each public chain, a later analysis derived a clonal expansion index from normalized ranks of inferred template counts within each repertoire. In a later analysis, generation probabilities were computed using a VDJ recombination model fitted to out-of-frame rearrangements, and the results were checked against IGoR. In a later analysis, TCR-TCR, TCR-HLA and TCR-CMV co-occurrence was scored with hypergeometric tests, and a repertoire-size bias correction was applied to TCR pairs. In a later analysis, false discovery rates were estimated by permuting HLA or CMV assignments 20 times. In a later analysis, co-occurring TCRs were grouped using DBSCAN, with TCRdist sequence similarity added in when clustering inside HLA-allele-positive subsets. Repertoires with fewer than 30,000 or more than 120,000 public chains were left out of co-occurrence clustering, as were a handful of repertoires with anomalous nucleotide sharing. TCRdb's version of the immuneACCESS table is confined to in-frame rearrangements and falls short of the full clone set. An unresolved V gene accounts for under half of the shortfall where checked; the remainder is of unknown origin. V and J calls and clone size are given by that table; D and trimming were obtained from the DNA. The sample table contains under 200,000 clones; only one count was recorded for roughly three quarters of them. The biggest ten clones account for around 9.8% of the sample.

The cohort was made up of 666 healthy bone marrow donors. All cohort members were sampled while nominally healthy, although unrecorded immune exposures were likely present. The donor was CMV seropositive and belonged to the group of 250 to 300 seropositive cohort members. A peripheral blood sample was collected from each donor, and TCR beta sequencing was performed on peripheral blood mononuclear cells. Genomic DNA was extracted from the blood cell samples with the Qiagen DNeasy Blood Extraction Kit. The sequence is built from TRBV29-1 and TRBJ2-1, and TRBD2 matches 12 of the central bases. Sequenced material: PBMCs. This receptor was taken from a man younger than 30 in good health and CMV-seropositive. The DNA sequence follows: TGCAGCGTTGTGACTAGCGGGAGTATCGCCTACAATGAGCAGTTCTTC. Its translation is CSVVTSGSIAYNEQFF.